The source of this T cell receptor beta chain is a study of early T cells in non-severe SARS-CoV-2 infection. Background on the study: The authors sequenced bulk RNA from unsorted whole blood, leaving chains unpaired.

Many counts were recorded for this clonotype. Its antigen is undetermined. The TCR library protocol was used to attach unique molecular identifiers. These identifiers were attached to individual cDNA molecules. TCRdb recomputed calls from the 5' RACE reads with MiXCR, one row per CDR3 protein. In the table there are under 90,000 distinct CDR3 sequences, 13% to 15% of which are singletons. Regarding the study as a whole: Private and CD4 specificities were missed by VDJdb matching, which favored anti-spike CD8 responses.

The germline V gene encodes CDR1 SQVTM and CDR2 ANQGSEA. With 4 bases clipped from V and 5 bases from J, the junction kept 5 bases outside the gene matches. The CDR3 runs to 13 residues. The chain carries TRBV29-1 and TRBJ2-7, with 10 bases identical to TRBD1. The clonotype comes from an adult who was a healthcare worker with PCR-confirmed SARS-CoV-2 infection or an uninfected control (not recorded which). The sequenced material came from whole blood. The CDR3 protein is CSVAGTGAHEQYF. In nucleotides, the CDR3 is TGCAGCGTTGCGGGGACAGGGGCACACGAGCAGTACTTC.